The next 7 T cell receptor beta chains were all read from a single sample in a study of blood T cell repertoires in COVID-19. Clones were read by immunoSEQ multiplex PCR, and TCRdb kept only the in-frame ones, dropping some. The data hold around 73,000 clones, with more than 65% observed a single time. Sample: peripheral blood. These TCRs come from a human donor in a cohort sampled during active COVID-19.

This clone was picked up one time. The chain combines TRBV18 with TRBJ2-5; D gene unclear. Germline values: CDR1 KGHSH, CDR2 LQKENI. With 3 bases removed from V and 0 bases from J, the gap between germline ends came to 2 bases. This CDR3 region has 12 residues. The CDR3 sequence: CASSPNQETQYF. The CDR3 DNA follows: TGTGCCAGCTCACCCAACCAAGAGACCCAGTACTTC.

The gene calls are TRBV6-6 and TRBJ1-3; 7 bases fit TRBD1. The V segment lost 0 bases and the J segment 4 bases; nucleotides outside the gene matches: 0. Germline assignment: CDR1 MNHNY and CDR2 SVGAGI (reference sequence). The length of the CDR3 is 14 residues. CDR3 in amino acids: CASSYSGQGNTIYF. The CDR3 nucleotides are TGTGCCAGCAGTTACTCGGGACAGGGAAACACCATATATTTT.

This sequence joins TRBV28 and TRBJ1-2; a weak D match, TRBD1 (5 bases). Germline assignment: CDR1 MDHEN and CDR2 SYDVKM. V was clipped by 6 bases and J by 3 bases, with 11 bases between them. The CDR3 extends over 13 amino acids. The CDR3 DNA is TGTGCCAGCAGACCCTCGACAGACTATGGCTACACCTTC. As protein: CASRPSTDYGYTF.

This chain links TRBV2 with TRBJ2-5; perhaps TRBD2 as D (6 bases). V shed 2 bases and J shed 7 bases, with 14 bases lying between them. CDR3 length: 14 residues. The germline gives CDR1 SNHLY, CDR2 FYNNEI. The CDR3 protein is CASSELGGRGTQYF. CDR3 nucleotides: TGTGCCAGCAGTGAATTGGGGGGACGGGGGACCCAGTACTTC.

This sequence joins TRBV9 and TRBJ1-6, with 8 nucleotides matching TRBD1. This CDR3 is 15 amino acids long. The V gene end was trimmed by 0 bases and the J gene end by 9 bases; junction bases not matched to a gene: 5. Germline CDR1 is SGDLS and CDR2 is YYNGEE. The CDR3 sequence is CASSVGPGTGSPLHF. The CDR3, as DNA: TGTGCCAGCAGCGTAGGTCCGGGGACAGGTTCACCCCTCCACTTT.

V usage is TRBV12-3 or TRBV12-4 and J usage is TRBJ2-1, with unresolved D. Trimming took off 1 base at V and 6 bases at J, with 7 bases between the two ends. This CDR3 comprises 13 residues. The CDR3 nucleotides read TGTGCCAGCAGTTTAGGAACAAGCAATGAGCAGTTCTTC. This encodes CASSLGTSNEQFF.

The sample holds one count of this clone. V gene TRBV9 combines with J gene TRBJ1-1; the match to TRBD1 covers 9 bases. The junction had 4 bases not matched to a gene; V was cut back by 0 bases and J by 7 bases. CDR3 length equals 14 residues. Germline V gene data show CDR1 as SGDLS and CDR2 as YYNGEE. CDR3 in amino acids: CASSVVRQGVEAFF. The CDR3, as DNA: TGTGCCAGCAGCGTAGTGAGACAGGGGGTTGAAGCTTTCTTT.